Described below is a single T cell receptor beta chain sequence and its context. Its antigen is unknown. Primers for the PCR totalled 60 Vbeta and 13 Jbeta. Method: immunoSEQ multiplex PCR; TCRdb's copy keeps in-frame clones and lacks some. The data contain some 170,000 clones, approximately 78% of them singletons. With 1 base removed from V and 5 bases from J, the gap between germline ends came to 11 bases. CDR1 and CDR2 from the germline V gene are LNHNV and YYDKDF (reference sequence). This CDR3 region has 14 residues. This entry comes from a study of cytomegalovirus exposure and HLA in healthy donors. Study-wide findings and caveats: Across HLA loci, a later analysis found differing TCR association rates, with DRB1 most and HLA-C fewest.

The material sequenced was PBMCs. This receptor was obtained from a human donor in good health. The chain combines TRBV15 with TRBJ2-5; D gene uncertain. DNA of the CDR3: TGTGCCACCAGCAGAGGGGCCTTTGGCGAGACCCAGTACTTC. It yields the protein CATSRGAFGETQYF.